The sample holds many counts of the clone carrying this T cell receptor (beta chain). This sample is part of a study of T cell repertoires in cytomegalovirus infection. TCRdb processed the reads anew with MiXCR; each CDR3 protein has one entry. This table has approximately 500,000 distinct CDR3 sequences, 11% appearing once. Material: PBMCs. This sequence originates from a human donor in good health (CMV status not recorded). Some clones in this sample may be carry-over from other donors' samples.

CDR3 sequence reads: CASNTRDLGSYGYTF. In DNA form, the CDR3 reads TGTGCCAGCAATACCCGGGACCTCGGGTCCTATGGCTACACCTTC. The chain has TRBV6-5 and TRBJ1-2, with a weak D call TRBD1 (5 bases). Germline V CDR1 and CDR2: MNHEY, SVGAGI. Trimming cost V 7 bases and J 4 bases, with 19 bases left between them. This CDR3 is 15 amino acids long.